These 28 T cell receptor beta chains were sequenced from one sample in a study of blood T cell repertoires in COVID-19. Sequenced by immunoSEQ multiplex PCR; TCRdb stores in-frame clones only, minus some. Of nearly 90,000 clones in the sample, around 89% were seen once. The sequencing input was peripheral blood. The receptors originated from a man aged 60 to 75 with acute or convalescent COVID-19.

The CDR3 nucleotides are TGTGCCAGCAGCCCTCACGGGGGGGCGGTCACTGAAGCTTTCTTT. It translates to CASSPHGGAVTEAFF. The chain links TRBV3-1 (or the pseudogene TRBV3-2) to TRBJ1-1; a weak D match, TRBD1 (6 bases). The V and J ends lost 4 bases and 4 bases respectively, with 16 bases between them. There are 15 residues in the CDR3. In germline, CDR1 is LGHDT, CDR2 YNNKEL (reference sequence).

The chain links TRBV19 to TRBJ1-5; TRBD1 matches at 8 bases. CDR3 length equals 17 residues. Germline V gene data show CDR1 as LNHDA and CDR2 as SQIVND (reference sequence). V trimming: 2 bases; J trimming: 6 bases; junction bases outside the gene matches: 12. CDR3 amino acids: CASSIPRLTGVSQPQHF. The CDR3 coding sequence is TGTGCCAGTAGTATACCCCGATTGACAGGGGTAAGTCAGCCCCAGCATTTT.

As DNA, the CDR3 is TGTGCCACCAGTGATTTTGGGGGCCGGAATGAGCAGTTCTTC. Its protein is CATSDFGGRNEQFF. The chain links TRBV24-1 to TRBJ2-1, with D possibly matching TRBD1 (6 bases). Germline-derived CDR1 and CDR2 are KGHDR and SFDVKD. Deletions cut 1 base from V and 7 bases from J, with 10 bases between. CDR3 length: 14 amino acids.

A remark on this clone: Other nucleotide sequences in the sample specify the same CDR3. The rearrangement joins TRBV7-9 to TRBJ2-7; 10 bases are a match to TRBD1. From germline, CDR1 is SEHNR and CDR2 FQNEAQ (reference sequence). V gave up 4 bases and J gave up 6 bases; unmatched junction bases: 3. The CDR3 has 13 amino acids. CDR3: CASSWDRGREQYF. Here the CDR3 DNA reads TGTGCCAGCAGCTGGGACAGGGGTCGCGAGCAGTACTTC.

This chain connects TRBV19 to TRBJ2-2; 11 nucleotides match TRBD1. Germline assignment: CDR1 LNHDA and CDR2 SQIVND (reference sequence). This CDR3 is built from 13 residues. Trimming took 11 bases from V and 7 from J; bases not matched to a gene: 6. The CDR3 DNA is TGTGCCTCGGACAGGGGGCAGGGCGGGGAGCTGTTTTTT. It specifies CASDRGQGGELFF.

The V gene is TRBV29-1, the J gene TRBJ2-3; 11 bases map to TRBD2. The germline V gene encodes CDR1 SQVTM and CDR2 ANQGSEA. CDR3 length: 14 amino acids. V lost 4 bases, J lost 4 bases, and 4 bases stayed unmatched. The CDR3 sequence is CSVATSGGSDTQYF. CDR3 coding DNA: TGCAGCGTTGCCACTAGCGGGGGTTCAGATACGCAGTATTTT.

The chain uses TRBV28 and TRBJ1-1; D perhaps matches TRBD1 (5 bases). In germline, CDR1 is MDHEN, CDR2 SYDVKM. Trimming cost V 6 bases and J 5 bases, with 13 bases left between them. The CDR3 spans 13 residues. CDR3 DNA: TGTGCCAGCAGGGGGCCAGCGAGGACTGAAGCTTTCTTT. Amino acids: CASRGPARTEAFF.

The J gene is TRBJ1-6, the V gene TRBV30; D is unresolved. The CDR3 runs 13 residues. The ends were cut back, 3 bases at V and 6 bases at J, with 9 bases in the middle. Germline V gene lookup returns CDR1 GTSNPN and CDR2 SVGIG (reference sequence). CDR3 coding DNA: TGTGCCTGGAGGCCCCCGGGTAATTCACCCCTCCACTTT. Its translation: CAWRPPGNSPLHF.

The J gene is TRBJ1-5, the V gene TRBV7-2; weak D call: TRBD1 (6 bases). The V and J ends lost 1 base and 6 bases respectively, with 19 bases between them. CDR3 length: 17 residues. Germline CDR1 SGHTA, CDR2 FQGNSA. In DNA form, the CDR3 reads TGTGCCAGCAGCTTAGAGGTTTTGGGGGCAGGGAGTCAGCCCCAGCATTTT. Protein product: CASSLEVLGAGSQPQHF.

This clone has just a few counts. CDR3 in amino acids: CASSHPGTGGTEAFF. CDR3 bases: TGCGCCAGCAGCCATCCGGGGACAGGGGGCACTGAAGCTTTCTTT. This chain joins TRBV4-1 and TRBJ1-1; the match to TRBD1 covers 11 bases. Germline V gives CDR1 MGHRA, CDR2 YSYEKL. The CDR3 runs to 15 residues. Trimming cost V 3 bases and J 4 bases; bases outside gene matches: 4.

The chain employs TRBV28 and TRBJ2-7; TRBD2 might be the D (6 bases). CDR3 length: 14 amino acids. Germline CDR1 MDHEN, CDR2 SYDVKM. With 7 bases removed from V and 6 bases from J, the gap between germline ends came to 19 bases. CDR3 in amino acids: CASTSSGGMSEQYF. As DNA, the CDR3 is TGTGCCAGCACCTCCAGTGGAGGGATGAGCGAGCAGTACTTC. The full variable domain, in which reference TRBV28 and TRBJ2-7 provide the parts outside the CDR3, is DVKVTQSSRYLVKRTGEKVFLECVQDMDHENMFWYRQDPGLGLRLIYFSYDVKMKEKGDIPEGYSVSREKKERFSLILESASTNQTSMYLCASTSSGGMSEQYFGPGTRLTVT.

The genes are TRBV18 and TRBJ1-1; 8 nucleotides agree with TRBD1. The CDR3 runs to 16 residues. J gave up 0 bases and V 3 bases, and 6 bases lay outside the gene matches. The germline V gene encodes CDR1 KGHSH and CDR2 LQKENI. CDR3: CASSPGQGSLNTEAFF. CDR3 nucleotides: TGTGCCAGCTCACCTGGACAGGGATCCTTGAACACTGAAGCTTTCTTT. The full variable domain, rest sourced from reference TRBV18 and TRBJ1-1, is NAGVMQNPRHLVRRRGQEARLRCSPMKGHSHVYWYRQLPEEGLKFMVYLQKENIIDESGMPKERFSAEFPKEGPSILRIQQVVRGDSAAYFCASSPGQGSLNTEAFFGQGTRLTVV.

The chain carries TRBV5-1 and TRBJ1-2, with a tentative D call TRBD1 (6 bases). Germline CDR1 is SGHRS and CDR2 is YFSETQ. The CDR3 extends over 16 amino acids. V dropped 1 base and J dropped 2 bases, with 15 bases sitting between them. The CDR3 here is CASSLSGDARNYGYTF. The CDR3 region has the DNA TGCGCCAGCAGCTTGTCAGGGGATGCTCGGAACTATGGCTACACCTTC.

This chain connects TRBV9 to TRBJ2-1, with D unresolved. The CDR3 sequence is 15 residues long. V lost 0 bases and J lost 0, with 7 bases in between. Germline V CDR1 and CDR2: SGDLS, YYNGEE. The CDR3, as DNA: TGTGCCAGCAGCGTAGCATTTCACTCCTACAATGAGCAGTTCTTC. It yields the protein CASSVAFHSYNEQFF.

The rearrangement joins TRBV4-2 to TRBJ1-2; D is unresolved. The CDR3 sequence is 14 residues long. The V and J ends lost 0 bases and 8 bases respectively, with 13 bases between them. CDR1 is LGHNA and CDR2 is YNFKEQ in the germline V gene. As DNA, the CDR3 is TGTGCCAGCAGCCAAGATACGATCCGAGGGGGCTACACCTTC. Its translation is CASSQDTIRGGYTF.

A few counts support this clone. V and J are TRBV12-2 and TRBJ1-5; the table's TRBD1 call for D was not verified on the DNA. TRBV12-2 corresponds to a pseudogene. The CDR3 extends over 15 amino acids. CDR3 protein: CASRLARTGSQPQHF. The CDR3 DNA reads TGTGCAAGTCGCTTAGCACGGACAGGGAGTCAGCCCCAGCATTTT.

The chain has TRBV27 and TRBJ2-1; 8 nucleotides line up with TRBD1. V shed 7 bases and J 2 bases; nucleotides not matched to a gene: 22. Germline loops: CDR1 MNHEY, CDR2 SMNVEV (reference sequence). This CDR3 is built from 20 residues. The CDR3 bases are TGTGCCAGCACCCGAATATGGGGACAGGCGCCGGATGTTACCTACAATGAGCAGTTCTTC. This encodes CASTRIWGQAPDVTYNEQFF.

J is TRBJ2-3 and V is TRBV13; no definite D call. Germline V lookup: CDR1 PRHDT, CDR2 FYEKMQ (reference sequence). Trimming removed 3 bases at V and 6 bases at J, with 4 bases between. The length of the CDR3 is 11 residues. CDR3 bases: TGTGCCAGCAGCTTCGGGGATACGCAGTATTTT. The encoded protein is CASSFGDTQYF.

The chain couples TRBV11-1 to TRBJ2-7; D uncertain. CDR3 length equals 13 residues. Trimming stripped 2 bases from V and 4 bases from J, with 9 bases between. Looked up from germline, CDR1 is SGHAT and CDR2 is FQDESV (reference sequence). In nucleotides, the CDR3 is TGTGCCAGCAGCTTATACCTCAGTTACGAGCAGTACTTC. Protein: CASSLYLSYEQYF.

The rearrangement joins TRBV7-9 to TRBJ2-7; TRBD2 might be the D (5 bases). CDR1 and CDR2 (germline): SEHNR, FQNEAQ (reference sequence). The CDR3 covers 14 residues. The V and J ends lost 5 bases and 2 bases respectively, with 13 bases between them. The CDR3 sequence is CASSESGRTYEQYF. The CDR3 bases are TGTGCCAGCAGCGAGAGCGGCCGAACCTACGAGCAGTACTTC.

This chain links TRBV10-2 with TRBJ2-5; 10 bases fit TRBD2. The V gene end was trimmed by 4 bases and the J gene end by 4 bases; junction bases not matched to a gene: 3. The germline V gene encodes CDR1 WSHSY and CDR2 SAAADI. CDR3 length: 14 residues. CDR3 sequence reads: CASSGLAGVETQYF. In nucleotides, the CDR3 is TGCGCCAGCAGTGGGCTAGCGGGAGTAGAGACCCAGTACTTC.

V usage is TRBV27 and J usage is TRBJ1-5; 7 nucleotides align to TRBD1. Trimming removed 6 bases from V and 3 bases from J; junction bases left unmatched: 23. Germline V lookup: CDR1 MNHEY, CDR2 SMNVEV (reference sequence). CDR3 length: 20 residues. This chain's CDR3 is CASRLRGKTRTGEDNQPQHF. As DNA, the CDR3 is TGTGCCAGCAGGTTACGGGGGAAGACCCGGACAGGAGAAGACAATCAGCCCCAGCATTTT.

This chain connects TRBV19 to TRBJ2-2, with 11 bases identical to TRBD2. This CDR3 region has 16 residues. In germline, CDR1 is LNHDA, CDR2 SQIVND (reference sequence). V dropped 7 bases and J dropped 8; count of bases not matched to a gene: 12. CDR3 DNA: TGTGCCAGTATTCGTAGGGCTAGCGGGAGGAAAGGGGAGCTGTTTTTT. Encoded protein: CASIRRASGRKGELFF.

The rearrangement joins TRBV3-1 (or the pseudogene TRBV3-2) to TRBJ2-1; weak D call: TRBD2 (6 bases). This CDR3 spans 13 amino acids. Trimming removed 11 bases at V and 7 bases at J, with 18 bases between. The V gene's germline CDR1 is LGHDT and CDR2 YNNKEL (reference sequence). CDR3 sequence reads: CAWGERFINEQFF. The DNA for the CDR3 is TGTGCCTGGGGGGAACGCTTTATAAATGAGCAGTTCTTC.

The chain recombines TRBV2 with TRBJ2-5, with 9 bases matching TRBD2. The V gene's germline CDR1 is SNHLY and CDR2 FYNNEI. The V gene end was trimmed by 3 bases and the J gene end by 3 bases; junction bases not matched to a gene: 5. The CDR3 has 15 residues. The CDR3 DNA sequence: TGTGCCAGCAGTGAGCGGGGGGGGAGGGAAGAGACCCAGTACTTC. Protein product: CASSERGGREETQYF.

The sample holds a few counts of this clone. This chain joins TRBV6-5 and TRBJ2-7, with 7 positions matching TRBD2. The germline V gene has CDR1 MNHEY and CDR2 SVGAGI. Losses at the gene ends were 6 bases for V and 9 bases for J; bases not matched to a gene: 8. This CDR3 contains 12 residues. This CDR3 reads CASRLGGTVQYF. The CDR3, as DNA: TGTGCCAGCAGACTCGGGGGGACCGTGCAGTACTTC.

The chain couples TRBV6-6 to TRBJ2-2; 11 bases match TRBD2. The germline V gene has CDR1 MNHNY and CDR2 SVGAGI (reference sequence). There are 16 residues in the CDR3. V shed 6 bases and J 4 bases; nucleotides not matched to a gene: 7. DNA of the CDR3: TGTGCCAGCAGAACCGGGACTAGCGGCTTCACCGGGGAGCTGTTTTTT. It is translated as CASRTGTSGFTGELFF.

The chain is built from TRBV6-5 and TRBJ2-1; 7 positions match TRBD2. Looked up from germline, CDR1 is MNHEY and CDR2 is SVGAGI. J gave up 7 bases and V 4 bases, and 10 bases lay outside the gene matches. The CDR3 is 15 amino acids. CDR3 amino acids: CASSSERELSNEQFF. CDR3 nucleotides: TGTGCCAGCAGTTCCGAGCGGGAACTTTCGAATGAGCAGTTCTTC.